The 25 T cell receptor beta chains presented below share a single source sample, sequenced in a study of blood T cell repertoires in COVID-19. Produced via immunoSEQ multiplex PCR; TCRdb's table is partial and in-frame only. The table includes about 50,000 clones, approximately 84% detected once. The sequencing sample was made of peripheral blood. Receptor source: a man between 65 and 85 years old with active COVID-19.

The chain links TRBV28 to TRBJ2-1; D unclear. Germline V gives CDR1 MDHEN, CDR2 SYDVKM. The CDR3 runs to 12 residues. V was shortened by 4 bases and J by 7 bases, with 8 bases between the two germline ends. CDR3 region: CASSSLGNEQFF. For the CDR3, the DNA is TGTGCCAGCAGTTCCCTCGGGAATGAGCAGTTCTTC.

The CDR3: CAAGLAVNNEQFF. For the CDR3, the DNA is TGTGCCGCAGGACTAGCGGTGAACAATGAGCAGTTCTTC. V is TRBV5-5 and J is TRBJ2-1, with 10 bases matching TRBD2. The CDR3 loop spans 13 amino acids. Trimming removed 10 bases from V and 5 bases from J; junction bases left unmatched: 6. CDR1 SGHKS and CDR2 YYEKEE come from the germline V gene (reference sequence).

The gene calls are TRBV7-9 and TRBJ1-4; D is unclear. V was trimmed by 3 bases and J by 0 bases, leaving 5 bases between them. Germline V gene sequence: CDR1 SEHNR, CDR2 FQNEAQ (reference sequence). This CDR3 is 14 amino acids long. The CDR3: CASSFGTTNEKLFF. The CDR3 coding sequence is TGTGCCAGCAGCTTCGGGACAACTAATGAAAAACTGTTTTTT. Using reference TRBV7-9 and TRBJ1-4 for the parts outside the CDR3, the full variable domain is DTGVSQNPRHKITKRGQNVTFRCDPISEHNRLYWYRQTLGQGPEFLTYFQNEAQLEKSRLLSDRFSAERPKGSFSTLEIQRTEQGDSAMYLCASSFGTTNEKLFFGSGTQLSVL.

V gene TRBV15 combines with J gene TRBJ1-1, with D unclear. Per the germline V gene, CDR1 is LNHNV and CDR2 is YYDKDF (reference sequence). V shed 4 bases and J shed 5 bases, with 14 bases lying between them. The CDR3 covers 14 residues. CDR3 nucleotide sequence: TGTGCCACCAGCATAGGTATGGCGGGTACTGAAGCTTTCTTT. Translated: CATSIGMAGTEAFF.

The chain has TRBV2 and TRBJ2-2; 8 bases agree with TRBD2. V shed 5 bases, J shed 7 bases, and the junction held 6 bases outside the gene matches. CDR1 is SNHLY and CDR2 is FYNNEI in the germline V gene. This CDR3 has 14 residues. In DNA form, the CDR3 reads TGTGCCAGCAGTTTTCGGGAGGGAATCGGGGAGCTGTTTTTT. Protein: CASSFREGIGELFF.

The chain combines TRBV18 with TRBJ2-7; 9 nucleotides line up with TRBD1. V dropped 3 bases and J dropped 4; count of bases not matched to a gene: 7. Germline V gives CDR1 KGHSH, CDR2 LQKENI. The CDR3 sequence is 15 residues long. The CDR3 sequence: CASSPGQGGWYEQYF. Written as DNA, the CDR3 is TGTGCCAGCTCACCGGGACAGGGTGGATGGTACGAGCAGTACTTC.

The J gene is TRBJ1-1, the V gene TRBV5-1, with 8 bases fitting TRBD1. CDR3 size: 14 residues. Trimming at V came to 3 bases and at J to 6 bases, leaving 7 bases not matched to a gene. The germline V gene has CDR1 SGHRS and CDR2 YFSETQ. The CDR3 DNA reads as TGCGCCAGCAGCTCGACAGGGGTCGGGGCTGAAGCTTTCTTT. Its translation is CASSSTGVGAEAFF. Complete variable domain (other parts from reference TRBV5-1 and TRBJ1-1): KAGVTQTPRYLIKTRGQQVTLSCSPISGHRSVSWYQQTPGQGLQFLFEYFSETQRNKGNFPGRFSGRQFSNSRSEMNVSTLELGDSALYLCASSSTGVGAEAFFGQGTRLTVV.

The genes are TRBV7-8 and TRBJ2-5, with 10 bases identical to TRBD1. Germline loops: CDR1 SGHVS, CDR2 FQNEAQ. The CDR3 is 15 residues long. V lost 6 bases, J lost 5 bases, and 9 bases stayed unmatched. In DNA, the CDR3 is TGTGCCAGCAGTCCCGGGACAGGGGTTTCGGAGACCCAGTACTTC. This sequence encodes CASSPGTGVSETQYF.

The chain is built from TRBV18 and TRBJ1-2, with a possible D match to TRBD1 (5 bases). V lost 6 bases and J lost 5, with 7 bases in between. The CDR3 has 11 amino acids. Germline-derived CDR1 and CDR2 are KGHSH and LQKENI. CDR3 amino acids: CASSSGYGYTF. CDR3 DNA: TGTGCCAGCTCGTCAGGGTATGGCTACACCTTC.

This clone was counted once. This chain joins TRBV3-1 (or the pseudogene TRBV3-2) and TRBJ2-3, with D perhaps matching TRBD2 (6 bases). Trimming removed 0 bases at V and 4 bases at J, with 20 bases between. Looked up from germline, CDR1 is LGHDT and CDR2 is YNNKEL (reference sequence). CDR3 length: 18 residues. DNA of the CDR3: TGTGCCAGCAGCCAAGATCTCCGCGGGACTCATCGACCAGATACGCAGTATTTT. Amino acid sequence: CASSQDLRGTHRPDTQYF.

CDR3 DNA: TGTGCCAGCAGCTTTTACGGGGGTGGTGCAGATACGCAGTATTTT. Amino acids: CASSFYGGGADTQYF. The V gene is TRBV5-5, the J gene TRBJ2-3; the D gene is possibly TRBD2 (6 bases). Germline V gene data show CDR1 as SGHKS and CDR2 as YYEKEE (reference sequence). Trimming left V 2 bases short and J 4 bases short, with 14 bases between. The CDR3 loop spans 15 amino acids. Full variable domain (rest looked up from reference TRBV5-5 and TRBJ2-3): DAGVTQSPTHLIKTRGQQVTLRCSPISGHKSVSWYQQVLGQGPQFIFQYYEKEERGRGNFPDRFSARQFPNYSSELNVNALLLGDSALYLCASSFYGGGADTQYFGPGTRLTVL.

A few counts support this clone. The chain combines TRBV12-3 or TRBV12-4 with TRBJ1-2; D gene uncertain. The length of the CDR3 is 13 residues. V was pared by 5 bases and J by 3 bases, with 10 bases between. The CDR3 is CASSGDTYYGYTF. The DNA of the CDR3 is TGTGCCAGCAGTGGCGACACGTACTATGGCTACACCTTC.

V usage is TRBV5-5 and J usage is TRBJ1-6, with TRBD1 matching over 9 bases. The CDR3 consists of 15 residues. The V gene end was trimmed by 0 bases and the J gene end by 10 bases; junction bases not matched to a gene: 5. Germline CDR1 and CDR2: SGHKS and YYEKEE (reference sequence). The chain's CDR3 is CASSLEGQGGSPLHF. CDR3 nucleotide sequence: TGTGCCAGCAGCTTGGAGGGACAGGGCGGCTCACCCCTCCACTTT. Supplemented by reference TRBV5-5 and TRBJ1-6, the full variable domain reads DAGVTQSPTHLIKTRGQQVTLRCSPISGHKSVSWYQQVLGQGPQFIFQYYEKEERGRGNFPDRFSARQFPNYSSELNVNALLLGDSALYLCASSLEGQGGSPLHFGNGTRLTVT.

The chain is built from TRBV7-3 and TRBJ2-1; TRBD2 matches at 9 bases. The CDR3 sequence is 13 residues long. V was clipped by 5 bases and J by 5 bases; unmatched bases: 1. Germline loops: CDR1 SGHTA, CDR2 FQGTGA. The DNA for the CDR3 is TGTGCCAGCAGCCCTAGCGGGGACAATGAGCAGTTCTTC. This sequence encodes CASSPSGDNEQFF.

On this clone itself: This specimen includes other DNA sequences encoding the same CDR3. For the CDR3, the DNA is TGTGCCAGCAGCGTAGGGACAGGGACGCAAGAGACCCAGTACTTC. Encoded protein: CASSVGTGTQETQYF. The chain joins TRBV9 to TRBJ2-5, with TRBD1 matching over 8 bases. CDR1 is SGDLS and CDR2 is YYNGEE in the germline V gene. V shed 0 bases and J 2 bases; nucleotides not matched to a gene: 3. This CDR3 is 15 amino acids long.

The DNA for the CDR3 is TGTGCCTGGAGTGTAGGAGGGAGGAGAGACGAGCAGTACTTC. Its translation is CAWSVGGRRDEQYF. V is TRBV30 and J is TRBJ2-7; a possible D gene is TRBD2 (6 bases). This CDR3 contains 14 residues. Trimming shortened V by 0 bases and J by 5 bases, and 14 bases separated the two germline ends. Germline V gene sequence: CDR1 GTSNPN, CDR2 SVGIG (reference sequence). The whole variable domain, remainder taken from reference TRBV30 and TRBJ2-7, is SQTIHQWPATLVQPVGSPLSLECTVEGTSNPNLYWYRQAAGRGLQLLFYSVGIGQISSEVPQNLSASRPQDRQFILSSKKLLLSDSGFYLCAWSVGGRRDEQYFGPGTRLTVT.

V usage is TRBV29-1 and J usage is TRBJ2-7; TRBD2 agrees at 14 bases. The CDR3 spans 14 residues. With V trimmed by 5 bases and J by 6 bases, 6 bases remained unmatched. In germline, CDR1 is SQVTM, CDR2 ANQGSEA. Written as DNA, the CDR3 is TGCAGCGTTTTGACTAGCGGGAGGGCCCGCGAGCAGTACTTC. Its translation is CSVLTSGRAREQYF.

The chain employs TRBV5-1 and TRBJ2-5; tentatively, D is TRBD2 (6 bases). V was trimmed by 1 base and J by 5 bases, leaving 15 bases between them. Per the germline V gene, CDR1 is SGHRS and CDR2 is YFSETQ. The CDR3 loop spans 15 amino acids. The CDR3 loop is CASSLIPGRGETQYF. CDR3 coding DNA: TGCGCCAGCAGCTTGATCCCCGGGAGAGGGGAGACCCAGTACTTC.

This chain connects TRBV25-1 to TRBJ2-7; 7 positions agree with TRBD1. The V gene end was trimmed by 5 bases and the J gene end by 1 base; junction bases not matched to a gene: 8. This CDR3 region has 15 residues. In germline, CDR1 is MGHDK, CDR2 SYGVNS. The CDR3 nucleotides are TGTGCCAGCAGTCCTTTGGGGACAGTGTCCTACGAGCAGTACTTC. This encodes CASSPLGTVSYEQYF.

The chain has TRBV29-1 and TRBJ2-3, with 8 bases lining up with TRBD2. The CDR3 is 14 amino acids. The germline CDR1 and CDR2 sequences are SQVTM and ANQGSEA. The trim removed 6 bases at V and 6 bases at J, leaving 11 bases unmatched. The chain's CDR3 is CSVPVGGAVDTQYF. The CDR3 DNA is TGCAGCGTCCCCGTCGGGGGGGCGGTCGATACGCAGTATTTT.

This rearrangement joins TRBV19 to TRBJ2-1, with 9 positions matching TRBD1. Germline V gene data show CDR1 as LNHDA and CDR2 as SQIVND (reference sequence). V was clipped by 6 bases and J by 8 bases; unmatched bases: 8. This CDR3 is built from 14 residues. The CDR3 DNA reads as TGTGCCAGTAGCTCCGGGACAGGGTACCATGAGCAGTTCTTC. Translating gives CASSSGTGYHEQFF.

The table lists this clone with a count of one. The chain carries TRBV19 and TRBJ1-2; the D is unclear. Between the trimmed V and J ends, which lost 4 bases and 5 bases, there was a span of 8 bases. This CDR3 is built from 12 residues. CDR1 and CDR2 (germline): LNHDA, SQIVND (reference sequence). CDR3 coding DNA: TGTGCCAGTAGTAGGTCAGGTTATGGCTACACCTTC. Translated: CASSRSGYGYTF.

The V call is TRBV2, the J call TRBJ2-2; 8 bases match TRBD2. Germline V gene sequence: CDR1 SNHLY, CDR2 FYNNEI. Trimming removed 6 bases from V and 0 bases from J; junction bases left unmatched: 0. The CDR3 totals 14 residues. CDR3 amino acids: CASRTSANTGELFF. The CDR3 coding sequence is TGTGCCAGCAGGACTAGCGCGAACACCGGGGAGCTGTTTTTT.

This clone was seen a handful of times. The genes are TRBV7-8 and TRBJ2-1; 8 bases are shared with TRBD2. CDR1 is SGHVS, CDR2 FQNEAQ, per germline. Germline trimming cut 2 bases from V and 7 bases from J; bases unmatched to any gene: 7. This CDR3 has 15 amino acids. CDR3 region: CASSLRTSYSNEQFF. The DNA for the CDR3 is TGTGCCAGCAGCTTACGGACTAGCTACAGTAATGAGCAGTTCTTC. The variable domain in full, with the rest retrieved from reference TRBV7-8 and TRBJ2-1, is GAGVSQSPRYKVAKRGQDVALRCDPISGHVSLFWYQQALGQGPEFLTYFQNEAQLDKSGLPSDRFFAERPEGSVSTLKIQRTQQEDSAVYLCASSLRTSYSNEQFFGPGTRLTVL.

This rearrangement joins TRBV5-1 to TRBJ2-1; D may be TRBD2 (5 bases). Per germline, CDR1 SGHRS and CDR2 YFSETQ. The CDR3 is 15 amino acids. V was shortened by 5 bases and J by 1 base, with 13 bases between the two germline ends. CDR3: CASRLNLASYNEQFF. For the CDR3, the DNA is TGCGCCAGCAGGTTAAACCTAGCTTCCTACAATGAGCAGTTCTTC.